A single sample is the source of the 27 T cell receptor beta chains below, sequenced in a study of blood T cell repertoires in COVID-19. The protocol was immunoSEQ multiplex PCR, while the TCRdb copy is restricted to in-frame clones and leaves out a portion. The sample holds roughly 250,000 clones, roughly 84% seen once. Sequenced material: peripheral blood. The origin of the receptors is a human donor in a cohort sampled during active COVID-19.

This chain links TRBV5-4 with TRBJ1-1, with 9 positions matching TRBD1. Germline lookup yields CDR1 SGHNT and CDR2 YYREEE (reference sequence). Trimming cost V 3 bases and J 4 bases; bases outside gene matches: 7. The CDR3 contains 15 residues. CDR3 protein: CASSWGQGGSTEAFF. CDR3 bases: TGTGCCAGCAGCTGGGGACAGGGTGGAAGCACTGAAGCTTTCTTT.

The CDR3 loop is CASSPLAELNTGELFF. The CDR3 coding sequence is TGTGCCAGCAGCCCACTAGCGGAGCTGAACACCGGGGAGCTGTTTTTT. The V call is TRBV14, the J call TRBJ2-2; TRBD2 matches at 8 bases. The CDR3 is made up of 16 amino acids. Germline CDR1 SGHDN, CDR2 FVKESK. Unmatched junction bases numbered 5, after V lost 4 bases and J lost 1 base.

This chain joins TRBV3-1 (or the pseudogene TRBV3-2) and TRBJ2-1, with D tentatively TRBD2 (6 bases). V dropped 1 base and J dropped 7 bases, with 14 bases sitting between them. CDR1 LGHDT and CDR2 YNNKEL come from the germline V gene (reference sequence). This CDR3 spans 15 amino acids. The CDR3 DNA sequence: TGTGCCAGCAGCCAAGGTCGGGAGAATCTTAATGAGCAGTTCTTC. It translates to CASSQGRENLNEQFF.

The CDR3 sequence: CASSEYRATDTQYF. In nucleotides, the CDR3 is TGCGCCAGCAGTGAGTACAGGGCCACAGATACGCAGTATTTT. This chain joins TRBV10-1 and TRBJ2-3; the D gene is possibly TRBD1 (6 bases). V was shortened by 1 base and J by 2 bases, with 7 bases between the two germline ends. Germline V CDR1 and CDR2: WNHNN, SYGVQD (reference sequence). The CDR3 covers 14 residues.

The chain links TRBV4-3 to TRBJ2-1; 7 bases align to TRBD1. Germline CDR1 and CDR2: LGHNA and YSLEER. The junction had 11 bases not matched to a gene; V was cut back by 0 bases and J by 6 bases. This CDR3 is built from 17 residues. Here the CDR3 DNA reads TGCGCCAGCAGCCAAGATTGGACAGCAAACAGGGGCAATGAGCAGTTCTTC. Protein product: CASSQDWTANRGNEQFF.

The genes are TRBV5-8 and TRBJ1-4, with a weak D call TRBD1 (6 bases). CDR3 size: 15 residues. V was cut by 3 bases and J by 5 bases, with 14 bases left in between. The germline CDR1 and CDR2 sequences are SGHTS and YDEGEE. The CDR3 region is CASSYWGLLNEKLFF. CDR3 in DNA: TGTGCCAGCAGCTACTGGGGGCTACTAAATGAAAAACTGTTTTTT.

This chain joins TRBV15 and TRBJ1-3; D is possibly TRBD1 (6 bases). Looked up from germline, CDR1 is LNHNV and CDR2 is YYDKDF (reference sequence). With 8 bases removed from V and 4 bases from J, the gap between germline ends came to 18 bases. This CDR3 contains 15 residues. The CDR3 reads CATSFGAGAGNTIYF. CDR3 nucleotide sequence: TGTGCCACCTCGTTCGGGGCAGGGGCAGGAAACACCATATATTTT.

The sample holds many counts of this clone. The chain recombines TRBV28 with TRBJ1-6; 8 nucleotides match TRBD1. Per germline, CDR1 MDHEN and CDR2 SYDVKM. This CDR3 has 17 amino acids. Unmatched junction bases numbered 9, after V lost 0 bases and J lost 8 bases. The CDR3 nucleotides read TGTGCCAGCAGTTTATGGGACAGGGTAGCGGATGATTCACCCCTCCACTTT. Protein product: CASSLWDRVADDSPLHF.

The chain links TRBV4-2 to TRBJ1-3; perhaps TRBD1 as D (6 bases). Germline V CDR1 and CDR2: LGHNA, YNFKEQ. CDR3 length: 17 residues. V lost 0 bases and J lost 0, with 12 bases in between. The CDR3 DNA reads TGTGCCAGCAGCCAAGAAACAGGGTCCGTCTCTGGAAACACCATATATTTT. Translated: CASSQETGSVSGNTIYF.

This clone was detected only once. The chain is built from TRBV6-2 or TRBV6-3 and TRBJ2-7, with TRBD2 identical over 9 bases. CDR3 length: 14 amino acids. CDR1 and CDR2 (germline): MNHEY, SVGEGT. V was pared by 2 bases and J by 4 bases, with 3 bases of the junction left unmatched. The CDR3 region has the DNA TGTGCCAGCAGTTACCCGGGACTAGCTTACGAGCAGTACTTC. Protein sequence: CASSYPGLAYEQYF.

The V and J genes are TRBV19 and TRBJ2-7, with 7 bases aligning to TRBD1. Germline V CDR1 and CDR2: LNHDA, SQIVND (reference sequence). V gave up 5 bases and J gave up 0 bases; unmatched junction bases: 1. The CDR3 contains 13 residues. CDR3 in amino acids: CASSGQDSYEQYF. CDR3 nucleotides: TGTGCCAGTAGTGGACAGGACTCCTACGAGCAGTACTTC.

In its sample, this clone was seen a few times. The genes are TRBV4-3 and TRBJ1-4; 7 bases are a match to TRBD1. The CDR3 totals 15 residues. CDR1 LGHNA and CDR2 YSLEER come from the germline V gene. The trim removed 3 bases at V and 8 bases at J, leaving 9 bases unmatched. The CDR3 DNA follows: TGCGCCAGCAGCCATGAGAACAGGGGTCCAGAAAAACTGTTTTTT. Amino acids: CASSHENRGPEKLFF.

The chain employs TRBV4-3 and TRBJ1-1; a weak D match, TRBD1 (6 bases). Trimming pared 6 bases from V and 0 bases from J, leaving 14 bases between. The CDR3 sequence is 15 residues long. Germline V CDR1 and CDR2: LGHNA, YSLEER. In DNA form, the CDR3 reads TGCGCCAGCAGGCTCTCGGCAGGGGTGAACACTGAAGCTTTCTTT. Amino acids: CASRLSAGVNTEAFF.

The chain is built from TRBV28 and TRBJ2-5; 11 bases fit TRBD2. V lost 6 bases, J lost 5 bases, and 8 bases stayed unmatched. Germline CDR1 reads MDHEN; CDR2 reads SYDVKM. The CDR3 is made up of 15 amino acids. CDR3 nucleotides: TGTGCCAGCAGCTCTAGCGGGGGGCAAAGGGAGACCCAGTACTTC. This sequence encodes CASSSSGGQRETQYF.

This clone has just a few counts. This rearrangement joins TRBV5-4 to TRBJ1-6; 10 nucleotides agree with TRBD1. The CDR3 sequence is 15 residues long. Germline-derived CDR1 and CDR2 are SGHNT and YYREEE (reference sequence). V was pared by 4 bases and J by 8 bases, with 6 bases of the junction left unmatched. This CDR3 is CASSTRQGADSPLHF. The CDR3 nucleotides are TGTGCCAGCAGCACCCGACAGGGGGCGGATTCACCCCTCCACTTT. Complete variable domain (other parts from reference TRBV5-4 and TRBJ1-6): ETGVTQSPTHLIKTRGQQVTLRCSSQSGHNTVSWYQQALGQGPQFIFQYYREEENGRGNFPPRFSGLQFPNYSSELNVNALELDDSALYLCASSTRQGADSPLHFGNGTRLTVT.

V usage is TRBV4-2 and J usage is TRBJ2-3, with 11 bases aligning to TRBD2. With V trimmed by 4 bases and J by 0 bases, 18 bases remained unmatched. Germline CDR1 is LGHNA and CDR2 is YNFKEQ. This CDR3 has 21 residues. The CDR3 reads CASSPAVSGGVTPASTDTQYF. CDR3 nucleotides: TGTGCCAGCAGCCCAGCGGTTAGCGGGGGGGTAACTCCCGCTAGCACAGATACGCAGTATTTT.

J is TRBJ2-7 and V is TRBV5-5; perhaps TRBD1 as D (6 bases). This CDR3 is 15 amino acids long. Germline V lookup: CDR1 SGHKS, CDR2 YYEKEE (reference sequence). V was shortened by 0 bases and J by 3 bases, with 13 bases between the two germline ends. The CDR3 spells CASSLVGRGVYEQYF. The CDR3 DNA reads TGTGCCAGCAGCTTGGTGGGCAGGGGAGTCTACGAGCAGTACTTC.

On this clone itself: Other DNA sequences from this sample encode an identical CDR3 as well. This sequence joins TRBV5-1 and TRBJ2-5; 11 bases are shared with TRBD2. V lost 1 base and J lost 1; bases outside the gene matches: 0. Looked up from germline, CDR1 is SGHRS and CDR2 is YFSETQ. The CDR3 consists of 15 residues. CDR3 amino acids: CASSLTSGGQETQYF. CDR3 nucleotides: TGCGCCAGCAGCTTGACTAGCGGGGGCCAAGAGACCCAGTACTTC.

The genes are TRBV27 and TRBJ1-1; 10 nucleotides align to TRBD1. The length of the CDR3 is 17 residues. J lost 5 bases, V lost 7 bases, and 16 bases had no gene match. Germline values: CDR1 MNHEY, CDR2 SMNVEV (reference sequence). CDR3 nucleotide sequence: TGTGCCAGCATTCGACGGACAGGGGGAAGGGGAGGGACTGAAGCTTTCTTT. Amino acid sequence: CASIRRTGGRGGTEAFF.

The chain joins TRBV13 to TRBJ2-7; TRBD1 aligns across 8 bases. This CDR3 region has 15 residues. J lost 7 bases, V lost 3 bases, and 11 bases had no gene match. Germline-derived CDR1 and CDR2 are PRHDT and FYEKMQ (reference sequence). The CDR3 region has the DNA TGTGCCAGCAGCTTCTCCGGGACAGGATCGTCGGAGCAGTACTTC. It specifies CASSFSGTGSSEQYF.

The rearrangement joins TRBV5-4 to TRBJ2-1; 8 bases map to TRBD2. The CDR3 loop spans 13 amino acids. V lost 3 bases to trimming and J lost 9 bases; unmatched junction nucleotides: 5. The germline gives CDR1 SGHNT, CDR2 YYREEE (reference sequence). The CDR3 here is CASSWRAGGEQFF. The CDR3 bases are TGTGCCAGCAGCTGGAGGGCGGGGGGTGAGCAGTTCTTC.

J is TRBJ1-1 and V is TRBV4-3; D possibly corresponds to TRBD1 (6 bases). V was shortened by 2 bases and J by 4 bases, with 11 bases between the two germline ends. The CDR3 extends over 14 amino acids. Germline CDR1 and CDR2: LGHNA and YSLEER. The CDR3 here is CASSQTIQGTEAFF. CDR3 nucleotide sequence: TGCGCCAGCAGCCAAACAATACAGGGCACTGAAGCTTTCTTT.

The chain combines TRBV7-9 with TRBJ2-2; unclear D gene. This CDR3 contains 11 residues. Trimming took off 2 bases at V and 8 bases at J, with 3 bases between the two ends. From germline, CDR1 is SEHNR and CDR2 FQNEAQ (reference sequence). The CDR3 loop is CASSLRGELFF. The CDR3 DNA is TGTGCCAGCAGCTTACGGGGGGAGCTGTTTTTT.

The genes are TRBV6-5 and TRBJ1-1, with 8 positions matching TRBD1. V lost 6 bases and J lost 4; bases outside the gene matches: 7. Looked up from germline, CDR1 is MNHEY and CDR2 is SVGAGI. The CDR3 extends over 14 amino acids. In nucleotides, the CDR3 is TGTGCCAGCAGGAGACAGGGGTTCGGCACTGAAGCTTTCTTT. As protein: CASRRQGFGTEAFF.

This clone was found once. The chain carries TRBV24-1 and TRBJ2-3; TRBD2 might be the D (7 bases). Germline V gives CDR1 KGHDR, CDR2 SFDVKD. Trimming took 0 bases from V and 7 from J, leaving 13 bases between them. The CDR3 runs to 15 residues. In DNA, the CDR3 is TGTGCCACCAGTGATTTGCGTCGGGGGGCGCATACGCAGTATTTT. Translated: CATSDLRRGAHTQYF.

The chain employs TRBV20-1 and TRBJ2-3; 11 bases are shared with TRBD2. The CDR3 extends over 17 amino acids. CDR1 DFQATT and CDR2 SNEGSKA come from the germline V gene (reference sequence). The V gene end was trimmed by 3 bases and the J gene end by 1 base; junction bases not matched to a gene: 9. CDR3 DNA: TGCAGTGCTAGTAAGGTTGTAGCGGGAGGGGGCACAGATACGCAGTATTTT. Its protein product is CSASKVVAGGGTDTQYF.

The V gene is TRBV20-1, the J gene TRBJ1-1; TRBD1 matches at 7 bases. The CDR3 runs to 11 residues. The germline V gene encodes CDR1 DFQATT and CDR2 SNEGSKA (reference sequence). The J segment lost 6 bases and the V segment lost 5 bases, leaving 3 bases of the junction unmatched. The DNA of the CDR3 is TGCAGTGCTCGGACAGGCGCTGAAGCTTTCTTT. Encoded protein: CSARTGAEAFF.